The 10 T cell receptor beta chains below were found in one sample sequenced in a study of blood T cell repertoires in COVID-19. Profiling relied on immunoSEQ multiplex PCR, and the TCRdb table lists in-frame clones only, not all of them. The sample includes over 15,000 clones, 70% to 90% of them seen just once. What was sequenced was peripheral blood. The receptor set was obtained from an elderly man with acute or convalescent COVID-19.

The chain joins TRBV10-3 to TRBJ1-4; D gene unclear. The V end was cut by 3 bases, the J end by 0 bases, with 5 bases between. Germline V gene data show CDR1 as ENHRY and CDR2 as SYGVKD. The CDR3 consists of 14 residues. Here the CDR3 DNA reads TGTGCCATCAGTGACGGAGCAACTAATGAAAAACTGTTTTTT. Translating it yields CAISDGATNEKLFF.

The chain carries TRBV4-3 and TRBJ2-1; 9 bases are a match to TRBD2. The CDR3 contains 16 residues. Germline values: CDR1 LGHNA, CDR2 YSLEER. The trim removed 1 base at V and 3 bases at J, leaving 4 bases unmatched. The CDR3 DNA is TGCGCCAGCAGCCAAGGAGCGGGGGGTTACTACAATGAGCAGTTCTTC. This gives the protein CASSQGAGGYYNEQFF.

This clone was seen a handful of times. The V call is TRBV18, the J call TRBJ1-1; D gene ambiguous. This CDR3 is 12 amino acids long. Trimming left V 10 bases short and J 5 bases short, with 14 bases between. The germline V gene has CDR1 KGHSH and CDR2 LQKENI. CDR3: CATLEGGTEAFF. In nucleotides, the CDR3 is TGTGCCACCTTGGAGGGCGGGACTGAAGCTTTCTTT. Full variable domain (rest looked up from reference TRBV18 and TRBJ1-1): NAGVMQNPRHLVRRRGQEARLRCSPMKGHSHVYWYRQLPEEGLKFMVYLQKENIIDESGMPKERFSAEFPKEGPSILRIQQVVRGDSAAYFCATLEGGTEAFFGQGTRLTVV.

J is TRBJ2-2 and V is TRBV19; tentatively, D is TRBD2 (6 bases). Germline CDR1 and CDR2: LNHDA and SQIVND (reference sequence). Trimming stripped 3 bases from V and 3 bases from J, with 14 bases between. The CDR3 covers 16 residues. CDR3 DNA: TGTGCCAGTAGTATGGTTCAGACTAGATACACCGGGGAGCTGTTTTTT. This translates into CASSMVQTRYTGELFF.

The rearrangement links TRBV20-1 to TRBJ1-1, with D maybe TRBD1 (6 bases). There are 11 residues in the CDR3. Germline V gene lookup returns CDR1 DFQATT and CDR2 SNEGSKA (reference sequence). CDR3 amino acids: CSTDRNTEAFF. The CDR3 region has the DNA TGCAGCACGGACAGGAACACTGAAGCTTTCTTT.

The chain has TRBV7-9 and TRBJ1-6; D call uncertain. CDR1 SEHNR and CDR2 FQNEAQ come from the germline V gene (reference sequence). Trimming removed 5 bases at V and 7 bases at J, with 9 bases between. CDR3 length: 13 residues. The CDR3 region is CASSQRSNSPLHF. CDR3 nucleotide sequence: TGTGCCAGCAGCCAGAGGAGCAATTCACCCCTCCACTTT.

The chain combines TRBV12-3 or TRBV12-4 with TRBJ1-1, with D hard to call. V shed 2 bases and J shed 4 bases, with 8 bases lying between them. This CDR3 has 13 residues. The CDR3 loop is CASSLSGFTEAFF. The CDR3, as DNA: TGTGCCAGCAGTTTATCTGGCTTCACTGAAGCTTTCTTT.

The rearrangement links TRBV7-3 to TRBJ2-2, with a tentative D call TRBD1 (6 bases). Trimming removed 4 bases at V and 6 bases at J, with 21 bases between. Per the germline V gene, CDR1 is SGHTA and CDR2 is FQGTGA. The CDR3 length is 17 residues. The CDR3 nucleotides are TGTGCCAGCAGCTCGAGGATCCGGGACACCTACCCCGGGGAGCTGTTTTTT. Translating it yields CASSSRIRDTYPGELFF.

The J gene is TRBJ1-5, the V gene TRBV28, with a possible D match to TRBD1 (6 bases). Germline V lookup: CDR1 MDHEN, CDR2 SYDVKM. V lost 3 bases and J 7 bases, leaving 16 bases between the germline ends. The CDR3 runs 15 residues. The CDR3 region has the DNA TGTGCCAGCAGTTTTTTATCCAGGGGCGACCAGCCCCAGCATTTT. Its protein product is CASSFLSRGDQPQHF.

The CDR3 bases are TGCGCCAGCAGCGACACAGGGGGCTCTGGAAACACCATATATTTT. Its protein is CASSDTGGSGNTIYF. The V call is TRBV5-1, the J call TRBJ1-3, with 8 bases aligning to TRBD1. Germline CDR1 is SGHRS and CDR2 is YFSETQ. J was trimmed by 0 bases and V by 4 bases; bases with no gene match: 3. This CDR3 spans 15 amino acids. Looking up the rest from reference TRBV5-1 and TRBJ1-3 gives the full variable domain: KAGVTQTPRYLIKTRGQQVTLSCSPISGHRSVSWYQQTPGQGLQFLFEYFSETQRNKGNFPGRFSGRQFSNSRSEMNVSTLELGDSALYLCASSDTGGSGNTIYFGEGSWLTVV.